These 9 T cell receptor beta chains came from one sample sequenced in a study of CXCR3-negative and CXCR3-positive naive CD8 T cells. Study-level findings and limits: TRB CDR3s were more hydrophobic in CXCR3-positive than in CXCR3-negative naive cells.

No cognate antigen is known for these TCRs. UMI-labeled 5' RACE TRB cDNA libraries were prepared from the cells. For each CDR3 protein, TCRdb gives one entry from its re-call of the 5' RACE reads, without DNA. In all, the sample yields 60,000 to 70,000 distinct CDR3 sequences. The material sequenced was naive CXCR3+ CD8+ T cells from blood. The subset denotes: CD45RO-CCR7+CD27+CD95- naive CD8+ T cells expressing CXCR3 (TNR3+). Source of these receptors: a human donor in good health. Some clones in this sample may be carry-over from other donors' samples.

This chain joins TRBV7-8 and TRBJ1-2; the TCRdb D gene call, TRBD1, has no DNA to confirm it. The germline V gene has CDR1 SGHVS and CDR2 FQNEAQ. This CDR3 region has 14 residues. This CDR3 reads CASSYSGQNYGYTF. Drawing the rest from reference TRBV7-8 and TRBJ1-2, the complete variable domain is GAGVSQSPRYKVAKRGQDVALRCDPISGHVSLFWYQQALGQGPEFLTYFQNEAQLDKSGLPSDRFFAERPEGSVSTLKIQRTQQEDSAVYLCASSYSGQNYGYTFGSGTRLTVV.

The chain uses TRBV5-1 and TRBJ2-3; TCRdb's D call, TRBD1, is unchecked because there is no DNA. Per germline, CDR1 SGHRS and CDR2 YFSETQ. This CDR3 comprises 13 residues. The CDR3 loop is CASSPGNVDTQYF.

The chain links TRBV4-3 to TRBJ2-1. The germline V gene has CDR1 LGHNA and CDR2 YSLEER. CDR3 length equals 16 residues. Here the CDR3 reads CASSQKAGGSYNEQFF.

V gene TRBV4-3 combines with J gene TRBJ2-1; TCRdb selects TRBD1, and the lack of DNA leaves this call unchecked. The CDR3 contains 16 residues. Looked up from germline, CDR1 is LGHNA and CDR2 is YSLEER. CDR3 region: CASSQNVRVTYNEQFF.

The chain is built from TRBV7-9 and TRBJ2-7; TCRdb's D gene call, TRBD1, goes unchecked for lack of DNA. The germline V gene encodes CDR1 SEHNR and CDR2 FQNEAQ (reference sequence). This CDR3 contains 14 residues. The CDR3: CASNRKGASYEQYF.

This chain joins TRBV7-6 and TRBJ1-2; without DNA, the TCRdb call of TRBD1 cannot be checked. This CDR3 region has 15 residues. The germline gives CDR1 SGHVS, CDR2 FNYEAQ. CDR3 region: CASSLTGGASYGYTF.

The chain couples TRBV7-3 to TRBJ2-3; the D call from TCRdb, TRBD2, cannot be confirmed without DNA. CDR1 and CDR2 from the germline V gene are SGHTA and FQGTGA. CDR3 length: 17 amino acids. The CDR3 loop reads CASSLWASGAGGDTQYF. The full variable domain, completed using reference TRBV7-3 and TRBJ2-3, is GAGVSQTPSNKVTEKGKYVELRCDPISGHTALYWYRQSLGQGPEFLIYFQGTGAADDSGLPNDRFFAVRPEGSVSTLKIQRTERGDSAVYLCASSLWASGAGGDTQYFGPGTRLTVL.

The rearrangement uses TRBV12-3 or TRBV12-4 and TRBJ2-7. The CDR3 totals 17 residues. The CDR3 loop reads CASSTIIVRTIPYEQYF.

This chain links TRBV20-1 with TRBJ1-5; no DNA is available, so the TRBD1 call from TCRdb remains unchecked. Germline V gene data show CDR1 as DFQATT and CDR2 as SNEGSKA (reference sequence). This CDR3 region has 15 residues. The CDR3 loop reads CSASGTGQPGQPQHF.